This T cell receptor (beta chain) was obtained from a study of T cell repertoires in cytomegalovirus infection. In the study overall: Public TCR beta signatures indicated both CMV infection and matching HLA type. Findings of the study overall: Individuals carrying CMV plus the relevant HLA were identified by cumulative frequency of public TCR beta families. It was HLA-C-restricted CMV-specific TCR beta clonotypes that dominated the response ex vivo.

The sample holds a few counts of this clonotype. Antigen specificity is unknown. J lost 9 bases, V lost 3 bases, and 10 bases had no gene match. Germline V CDR1 and CDR2: SNHLY, FYNNEI. This CDR3 is built from 15 residues. TCRdb independently ran MiXCR on the reads; one entry per CDR3 protein. Altogether roughly 140,000 distinct CDR3 sequences are present, roughly a quarter being singletons, with the ten largest covering roughly 9.8%. The receptor was isolated from a human donor in good health (CMV status not recorded). Some clones in this sample may be carry-over from other donors' samples. The sample comprised PBMCs. This chain connects TRBV2 to TRBJ2-1, with 8 bases fitting TRBD2. This chain's CDR3 is CASSEEAGGHGEQFF. CDR3 in DNA: TGTGCCAGCAGTGAGGAGGCGGGGGGCCACGGTGAGCAGTTCTTC.